This T cell receptor (beta chain) was observed in a study of CD8 T cells in ankylosing spondylitis. Study conclusions and caveats: Disease-linked clones were found to be CD8+ and relatively rare in peripheral blood. Within matched ankylosing spondylitis synovial fluid, disease-linked clones were reportedly significantly enriched. Existing reports had already noted some motif variants in reactive arthritis synovial fluid and blood.

MiXCR, run by TCRdb on the 5' RACE reads, gives a single entry per CDR3 protein. The sample contains some 63,000 distinct CDR3 sequences, 6.2% of which appear only once. CDR3 length equals 14 residues. V lost 6 bases and J lost 6; bases outside the gene matches: 8. Germline CDR1 and CDR2: MDHEN and SYDVKM. This clonotype was seen ten or more times. Its target is unknown. The receptor comes from a male donor with ankylosing spondylitis. The rearrangement links TRBV28 to TRBJ2-1; 7 nucleotides agree with TRBD1. Sequencing input: synovial fluid, either unsorted or a sorted T cell fraction (not recorded which). CDR3 DNA sequence: TGTGCCAGCAGGAGGGGGCGTAACCGCAATGAGCAGTTCTTC. Translation: CASRRGRNRNEQFF.